This T cell receptor (beta chain) derives from a study of shared clonotypes between healthy human individuals. Trimming cost V 5 bases and J 4 bases, with 9 bases left between them. CDR1 is SQVTM, CDR2 ANQGSEA, per germline. The CDR3 loop spans 12 amino acids. CD8 cells classed as naive were CD45RO-negative and positively selected for CCR7, excluding terminally differentiated effector memory CD45RA+ cells. Study donors comprised healthy, HIV-negative adults devoid of recent acute infection or vaccination. The repertoire was sequenced with immunoSEQ multiplex PCR; TCRdb's copy has only in-frame clones and lacks some. Among around 1.9 million clones listed, around 95% were seen once. Study outcomes and limitations: The authors sampled blood alone, and tissue repertoires likely differ. In a few donors, roughly 5.2% of naive CD4 clonotypes appeared in common.

On this clone: The target antigen is unknown.

J is TRBJ2-4 and V is TRBV29-1; D remains unclear. Specimen: naive CD8+ T cells from PBMCs. This TCR derives from a man between 18 and 35 years old in good health. Some clones in this sample may be carry-over from other donors' samples. The CDR3, as DNA: TGCAGCGTTCTACACCCAAAAAACATTCAGTACTTC. Translating it yields CSVLHPKNIQYF.